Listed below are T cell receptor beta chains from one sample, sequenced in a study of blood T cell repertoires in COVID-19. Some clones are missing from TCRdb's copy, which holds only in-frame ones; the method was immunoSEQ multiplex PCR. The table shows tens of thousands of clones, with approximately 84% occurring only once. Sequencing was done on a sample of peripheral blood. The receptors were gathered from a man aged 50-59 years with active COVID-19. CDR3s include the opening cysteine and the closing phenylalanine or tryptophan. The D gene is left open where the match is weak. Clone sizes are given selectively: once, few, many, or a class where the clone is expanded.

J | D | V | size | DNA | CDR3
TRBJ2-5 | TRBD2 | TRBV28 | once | TGTGCCAGCAGCGACGTACTAGCGAGAGGAGAGACCCAGTACTTC | CASSDVLARGETQYF
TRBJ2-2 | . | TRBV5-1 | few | TGCGCCAGCAGCTTGGCCGAGGGGAACACCGGGGAGCTGTTTTTT | CASSLAEGNTGELFF
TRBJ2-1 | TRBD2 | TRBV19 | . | TGTGCCAGTAGTTCTACTAGCGGGGGGGCCGCCTACAATGAGCAGTTCTTC | CASSSTSGGAAYNEQFF
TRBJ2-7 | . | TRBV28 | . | TGTGCCAGCAGTTTAAATCGCGGCCCCTACGAGCAGTACTTC | CASSLNRGPYEQYF
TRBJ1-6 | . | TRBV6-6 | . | TGTGCCAGCAGTCGTACAGACAGCTTGGGGCTCAATTCACCCCTCCACTTT | CASSRTDSLGLNSPLHF
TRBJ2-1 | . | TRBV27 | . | TGTGCCAGCAGCCCCCACCTGGAGTGGAGCTCCTACAATGAGCAGTTCTTC | CASSPHLEWSSYNEQFF
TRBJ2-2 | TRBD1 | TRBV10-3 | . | TGTGCCACCGGACAGGGTCCCGGGGAGCTGTTTTTT | CATGQGPGELFF
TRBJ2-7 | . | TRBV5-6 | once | TGTGCCAGCAGCTTGTACGGGGAAGAGTCCTACGAGCAGTACTTC | CASSLYGEESYEQYF
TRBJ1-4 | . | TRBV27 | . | TGTGCCAGCAGTTTATCTCCAAACTGGGGACGGGGAGGCGAAAAACTGTTTTTT | CASSLSPNWGRGGEKLFF
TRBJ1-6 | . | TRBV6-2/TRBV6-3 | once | TGTGCCAGCAGCCCCAACCCGGGGAGTGATTCACCCCTCCACTTT | CASSPNPGSDSPLHF
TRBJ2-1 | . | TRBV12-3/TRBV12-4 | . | TGTGCCACTTGCTCCTACAATGAGCAGTTCTTC | CATCSYNEQFF
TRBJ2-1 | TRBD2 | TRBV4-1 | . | TGCGCCAGCAGCCAAGTGGGGGGGTACAATGAGCAGTTCTTC | CASSQVGGYNEQFF
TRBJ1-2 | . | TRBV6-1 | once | TGTGCCAGCAGTGAGAAAGCGGGGGGCTATGGCTACACCTTC | CASSEKAGGYGYTF
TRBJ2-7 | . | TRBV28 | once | TGTGCCAGCAGTGGCGCAGGGTACTACGAGCAGTACTTC | CASSGAGYYEQYF
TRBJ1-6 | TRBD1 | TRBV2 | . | TGTGCCAGCAGTGAAGTGGGACAGGGGTATTCACCCCTCCACTTT | CASSEVGQGYSPLHF
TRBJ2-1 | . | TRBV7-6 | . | TGTGCCAGCAGCCCGATTGGATCGGGGAACAATGAGCAGTTCTTC | CASSPIGSGNNEQFF
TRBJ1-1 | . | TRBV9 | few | TGTGCCAGCAGCGTAGGTTCCGACAGCCTAAGGACTGAAGCTTTCTTT | CASSVGSDSLRTEAFF
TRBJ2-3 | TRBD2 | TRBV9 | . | TGTGCCAGCAGCGTCTCAGCGGGGACCCGCACAGATACGCAGTATTTT | CASSVSAGTRTDTQYF
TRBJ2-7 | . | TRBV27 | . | TGTGCCAGCAGTTTCAGGGAAACCTACGAGCAGTACTTC | CASSFRETYEQYF
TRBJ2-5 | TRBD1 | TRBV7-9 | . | TGTGCCAGCAACGGACAGGGGGACTCAGAGACCCAGTACTTC | CASNGQGDSETQYF
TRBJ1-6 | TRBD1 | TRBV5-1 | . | TGCGCCAGCAGCTTGAGTACAGGGGTCTCACCCCTCCACTTT | CASSLSTGVSPLHF
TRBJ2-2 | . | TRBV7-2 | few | TGTGCCAGCAGCACCAGGGTCGCCGGGGAGCTGTTTTTT | CASSTRVAGELFF
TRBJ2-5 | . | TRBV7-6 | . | TGTGCCAGCAGCTTAGCAGCCTTAGCGTTACAAGAGACCCAGTACTTC | CASSLAALALQETQYF
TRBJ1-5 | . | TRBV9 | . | TGTGCCAGCAGCGTGGACAGCATCGGTGAGCCCCAGCATTTT | CASSVDSIGEPQHF
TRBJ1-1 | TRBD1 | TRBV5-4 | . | TGTGCCAGCAGCTTGCCGTCCAGGGGGACTGAAGCTTTCTTT | CASSLPSRGTEAFF
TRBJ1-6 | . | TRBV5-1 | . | TGCGCCAGCAGCCCCCGAGGCGGGTATAATTCACCCCTCCACTTT | CASSPRGGYNSPLHF
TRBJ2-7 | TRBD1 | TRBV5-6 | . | TGTGCCAGCAGCTCGACAGGGCTCCTCAACGAGCAGTACTTC | CASSSTGLLNEQYF
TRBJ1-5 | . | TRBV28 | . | TGTGCCAGCAGTTTATCAGACTACAGCAATCAGCCCCAGCATTTT | CASSLSDYSNQPQHF
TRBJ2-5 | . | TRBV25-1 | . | TGTGCCAGCAGCCTCAGACGGGGAGGCGAGACCCAGTACTTC | CASSLRRGGETQYF
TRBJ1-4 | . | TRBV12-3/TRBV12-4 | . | TGTGCCAGCAGCCCCAGACACCATGAAAAACTGTTTTTT | CASSPRHHEKLFF
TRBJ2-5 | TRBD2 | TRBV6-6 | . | TGTGCCAGCAGTTACTACGGGGGGGATCGGGAGACCCAGTACTTC | CASSYYGGDRETQYF
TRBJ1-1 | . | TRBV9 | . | TGTGCCAGCAGCGTCAACCCGGGGGTGAGCATGAACACTGAAGCTTTCTTT | CASSVNPGVSMNTEAFF
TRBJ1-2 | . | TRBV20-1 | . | TGCAGTGCTAGTCGACAAGACGAGATCTATGGCTACACCTTC | CSASRQDEIYGYTF
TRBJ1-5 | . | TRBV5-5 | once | TGTGCCAGCAGCTTGGTCGGTGAACAGCCCCAGCATTTT | CASSLVGEQPQHF
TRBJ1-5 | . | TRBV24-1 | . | TGTGCCACCAGTGATTGGAGGGGTCAGCCCCAGCATTTT | CATSDWRGQPQHF
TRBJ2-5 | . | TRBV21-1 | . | TGTGCCGGAAAACCAAGGGGGTGGGGACTAGCGGGGGCTACCAGAGAGACCCAGTACTTC | CAGKPRGWGLAGATRETQYF
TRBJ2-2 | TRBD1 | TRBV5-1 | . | TGCGCCAGCCAACTCACAGGGGGCCCCGGGGAGCTGTTTTTT | CASQLTGGPGELFF
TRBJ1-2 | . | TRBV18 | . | TGTGCCAGCTCACCACCTGTCGCAGGGCGCCTATCTAACTATGGCTACACCTTC | CASSPPVAGRLSNYGYTF
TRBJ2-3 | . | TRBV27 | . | TGTGCCAGCAGTACCGCTCCTAGCCGCACAGATACGCAGTATTTT | CASSTAPSRTDTQYF
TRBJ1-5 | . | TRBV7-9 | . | TGTGCCAGCAGCTTCGGTGGTCAGCCCCAGCATTTT | CASSFGGQPQHF
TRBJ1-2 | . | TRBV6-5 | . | TGTGCCAGCAGTCGAGGAATCGACAGACACTATGGCTACACCTTC | CASSRGIDRHYGYTF
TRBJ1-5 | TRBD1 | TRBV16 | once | TGTGCCAGCAGCCAATCGGGACAGCAGCCCCAGCATTTT | CASSQSGQQPQHF
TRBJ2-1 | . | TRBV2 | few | TGTGCCACCGCCGGGGAGTGGAGGGATGAGCAGTTCTTC | CATAGEWRDEQFF